The 31 T cell receptor beta chains in this list originate from one sample, sequenced in a study of control samples from healthy donors and cancer patients. Here immunoSEQ multiplex PCR was the method, and the copy in TCRdb shows in-frame clones only, minus some. Among 210,000 or so clones listed, over 80% were seen once. Material: blood. The receptors were gathered from a man aged 30 to 39 in good health.

V and J are TRBV11-3 and TRBJ2-3, with D perhaps assigned TRBD1 or TRBD2 (6 bases each). The V and J ends lost 2 bases and 3 bases respectively, with 15 bases between them. From germline, CDR1 is SGHNT and CDR2 YENEEA. The CDR3 runs to 16 residues. The CDR3 region is CASSLYGGAGTDTQYF. The CDR3 coding sequence is TGTGCCAGCAGCTTATACGGGGGCGCTGGGACAGATACGCAGTATTTT.

This clone showed up just a few times. The CDR3 region has the DNA TGTGCCAGCAGCTTACAGGGTTTAGCTGCTTTCTTT. Amino acids: CASSLQGLAAFF. This chain uses TRBV7-9 with TRBJ1-1; TRBD1 might be the D (5 bases). Per the germline V gene, CDR1 is SEHNR and CDR2 is FQNEAQ (reference sequence). The CDR3 spans 12 residues. V was shortened by 2 bases and J by 11 bases, with 12 bases between the two germline ends. Full variable domain (outside the CDR3, taken from reference TRBV7-9 and TRBJ1-1): DTGVSQNPRHKITKRGQNVTFRCDPISEHNRLYWYRQTLGQGPEFLTYFQNEAQLEKSRLLSDRFSAERPKGSFSTLEIQRTEQGDSAMYLCASSLQGLAAFFGQGTRLTVV.

V usage is TRBV7-9 and J usage is TRBJ2-3; unclear D gene. The CDR3 runs 13 residues. CDR1 and CDR2 from the germline V gene are SEHNR and FQNEAQ (reference sequence). V dropped 1 base and J dropped 9 bases, with 11 bases sitting between them. The CDR3 bases are TGTGCCAGCAGCTTAGGGTTCCCGGAGACGCAGTATTTT. It is translated as CASSLGFPETQYF.

This chain connects TRBV7-9 to TRBJ1-3; 7 nucleotides line up with TRBD1. V dropped 0 bases and J dropped 4; count of bases not matched to a gene: 3. Germline V gene data show CDR1 as SEHNR and CDR2 as FQNEAQ (reference sequence). The CDR3 extends over 15 amino acids. CDR3 sequence: CASSLAGTEGNTIYF. The CDR3 DNA reads as TGTGCCAGCAGCTTAGCGGGGACAGAAGGAAACACCATATATTTT.

This clone was found a few times. This rearrangement joins TRBV5-1 to TRBJ1-1; 9 bases are shared with TRBD1. CDR1 and CDR2 from the germline V gene are SGHRS and YFSETQ. The CDR3 extends over 17 amino acids. V lost 0 bases to trimming and J lost 3 bases; unmatched junction nucleotides: 9. CDR3 DNA sequence: TGCGCCAGCAGCTTGGCGGGACAGGGCATCCGAGACACTGAAGCTTTCTTT. Translating it yields CASSLAGQGIRDTEAFF. The full variable domain, completed using reference TRBV5-1 and TRBJ1-1, is KAGVTQTPRYLIKTRGQQVTLSCSPISGHRSVSWYQQTPGQGLQFLFEYFSETQRNKGNFPGRFSGRQFSNSRSEMNVSTLELGDSALYLCASSLAGQGIRDTEAFFGQGTRLTVV.

A single count supports this clone. The CDR3 DNA follows: TGTGCCTGCGGGGGGGGAGGAAGCAATCAGCCCCAGCATTTT. Protein product: CACGGGGSNQPQHF. The chain uses TRBV30 and TRBJ1-5, with D possibly matching TRBD1 (5 bases). The germline gives CDR1 GTSNPN, CDR2 SVGIG (reference sequence). There are 14 residues in the CDR3. Trimming removed 6 bases from V and 1 base from J, with 13 bases in between.

J is TRBJ2-3 and V is TRBV10-1; 8 nucleotides match TRBD2. Germline lookup yields CDR1 WNHNN and CDR2 SYGVQD (reference sequence). The V gene end was trimmed by 2 bases and the J gene end by 5 bases; junction bases not matched to a gene: 9. The CDR3 has 16 residues. The CDR3 DNA is TGCGCCAGCAGTGAGGCCGGGGGGGCCAGTAGAGATACGCAGTATTTT. Its translation is CASSEAGGASRDTQYF.

The CDR3 sequence: CASSFVGTSSHEQYF. The CDR3 bases are TGTGCCAGCAGCTTTGTGGGGACTAGTTCCCACGAGCAGTACTTC. The gene calls are TRBV7-9 and TRBJ2-7; TRBD2 matches 8 bases. The CDR3 runs to 15 residues. CDR1 SEHNR and CDR2 FQNEAQ come from the germline V gene (reference sequence). The V and J ends lost 3 bases and 5 bases, in that order; junction bases with no gene match: 9.

This sequence joins TRBV10-1 and TRBJ2-4; D gene uncertain. The length of the CDR3 is 14 residues. V lost 2 bases and J lost 7, with 12 bases in between. Germline V gives CDR1 WNHNN, CDR2 SYGVQD (reference sequence). The CDR3 reads CASSETAPWNIQYF. CDR3 DNA: TGCGCCAGCAGTGAGACAGCTCCTTGGAACATTCAGTACTTC.

V usage is TRBV10-2 and J usage is TRBJ2-1; D ambiguous. Per germline, CDR1 WSHSY and CDR2 SAAADI. The CDR3 consists of 15 residues. V was clipped by 3 bases and J by 5 bases, with 14 bases between them. In nucleotides, the CDR3 is TGCGCCAGCAGTGAAGGCGGTGCCCTCGACAATGAGCAGTTCTTC. Encoded protein: CASSEGGALDNEQFF.

The rearrangement uses TRBV3-1 (or the pseudogene TRBV3-2) and TRBJ1-1; D is undetermined. From germline, CDR1 is LGHDT and CDR2 YNNKEL (reference sequence). V was shortened by 0 bases and J by 0 bases, with 11 bases between the two germline ends. CDR3 length: 16 amino acids. In DNA, the CDR3 is TGTGCCAGCAGCCAAGATTTTGGGGTAATGAACACTGAAGCTTTCTTT. Its protein product is CASSQDFGVMNTEAFF.

The chain joins TRBV12-3 or TRBV12-4 to TRBJ2-5; a weak D match, TRBD1 (8 bases). V lost 7 bases and J 5 bases, leaving 14 bases between the germline ends. The CDR3 length is 13 residues. CDR3 bases: TGTGCCAGCACCCTACAGGGGGGGGAGACCCAGTACTTC. Encoded protein: CASTLQGGETQYF.

The chain couples TRBV11-2 to TRBJ2-1; D gene unclear. This CDR3 spans 15 amino acids. Trimming stripped 5 bases from V and 0 bases from J, with 11 bases between. Per germline, CDR1 SGHAT and CDR2 FQNNGV. The CDR3 is CASSLSLLSYNEQFF. In DNA form, the CDR3 reads TGTGCCAGCAGCCTCAGCTTACTCTCCTACAATGAGCAGTTCTTC.

In DNA, the CDR3 is TGTGCCAGCAGTGTAAGGGTCAACTATGGCTACACCTTC. Translated: CASSVRVNYGYTF. The rearrangement uses TRBV2 and TRBJ1-2; D gene unclear. There are 13 residues in the CDR3. V was pared by 4 bases and J by 2 bases, with 8 bases between. CDR1 and CDR2 (germline): SNHLY, FYNNEI.

The chain links TRBV6-5 to TRBJ2-6; D not certain. CDR1 MNHEY and CDR2 SVGAGI come from the germline V gene. The V end lost 6 bases, the J end lost 4 bases, and 4 bases lay between the germline ends. The CDR3 covers 12 residues. The CDR3, as DNA: TGTGCCAGCAGGGGCGGGGCCAACGTCCTGACTTTC. Translating it yields CASRGGANVLTF.

The chain links TRBV2 to TRBJ2-3; D is perhaps TRBD1 (6 bases). The CDR3 length is 14 residues. Germline-derived CDR1 and CDR2 are SNHLY and FYNNEI. With 7 bases removed from V and 3 bases from J, the gap between germline ends came to 14 bases. The CDR3 region is CASKGWTETDTQYF. Written as DNA, the CDR3 is TGTGCCAGCAAGGGGTGGACAGAGACAGATACGCAGTATTTT.

The J gene is TRBJ2-1, the V gene TRBV7-6; 8 bases are a match to TRBD2. This CDR3 region has 15 residues. Germline V CDR1 and CDR2: SGHVS, FNYEAQ. J was trimmed by 9 bases and V by 4 bases; bases with no gene match: 11. CDR3 nucleotide sequence: TGTGCCAGCAGCTCCACCAGCGGGGGATCCGGTGAGCAGTTCTTC. Translated: CASSSTSGGSGEQFF. Variable domain in full (rest from reference TRBV7-6 and TRBJ2-1): GAGVSQSPRYKVTKRGQDVALRCDPISGHVSLYWYRQALGQGPEFLTYFNYEAQQDKSGLPNDRFSAERPEGSISTLTIQRTEQRDSAMYRCASSSTSGGSGEQFFGPGTRLTVL.

This clone has only one observation. The chain combines TRBV6-5 with TRBJ1-5, with D perhaps matching TRBD1 (6 bases). Trimming stripped 6 bases from V and 0 bases from J, with 12 bases between. The CDR3 has 15 residues. CDR1 and CDR2 (germline): MNHEY, SVGAGI. The CDR3 sequence is CASRPGQHSNQPQHF. CDR3 bases: TGTGCCAGCAGACCGGGACAACATAGCAATCAGCCCCAGCATTTT.

The V call is TRBV4-1, the J call TRBJ1-2; D is undetermined. This CDR3 region has 16 residues. V was cut by 1 base and J by 8 bases, with 20 bases left in between. Per germline, CDR1 MGHRA and CDR2 YSYEKL. The CDR3 reads CASSQAPGEVRRGYTF. In nucleotides, the CDR3 is TGCGCCAGCAGCCAAGCCCCAGGAGAGGTACGACGGGGCTACACCTTC.

This clone was recorded once. The chain has TRBV3-1 (or the pseudogene TRBV3-2) and TRBJ1-1; TRBD1 aligns across 7 bases. This CDR3 contains 15 residues. Germline CDR1 LGHDT, CDR2 YNNKEL (reference sequence). The J segment lost 1 base and the V segment lost 3 bases, leaving 5 bases of the junction unmatched. DNA of the CDR3: TGTGCCAGCAGCCAGGGACAGTATGGGAACACTGAAGCTTTCTTT. Protein: CASSQGQYGNTEAFF.

The rearrangement links TRBV19 to TRBJ1-4, with D possibly matching TRBD1 (5 bases). The CDR3 runs 18 residues. V lost 6 bases to trimming and J lost 0 bases, with 20 bases between them. CDR1 is LNHDA, CDR2 SQIVND, per germline (reference sequence). The CDR3 coding sequence is TGTGCCAGTAGCCACGGGTCCGGGGCCCCTTCAACTAATGAAAAACTGTTTTTT. This sequence encodes CASSHGSGAPSTNEKLFF.

CDR3 coding DNA: TGTGCCACCAGTGATCAGGGACAGGGAGTAGGTGGCTACACCTTC. As protein: CATSDQGQGVGGYTF. This chain connects TRBV24-1 to TRBJ1-2; 9 bases are shared with TRBD1. V shed 3 bases and J 7 bases; nucleotides not matched to a gene: 8. The CDR3 contains 15 residues. The germline V gene encodes CDR1 KGHDR and CDR2 SFDVKD.

The rearrangement links TRBV20-1 to TRBJ1-2; D gene uncertain. V lost 0 bases, J lost 10 bases, and 6 bases lay in between. The CDR3 totals 10 residues. Germline V CDR1 and CDR2: DFQATT, SNEGSKA (reference sequence). The CDR3 sequence is CSARDPTYTF. In DNA, the CDR3 is TGCAGTGCTAGAGATCCCACCTACACCTTC.

The chain has TRBV29-1 and TRBJ2-5, with 8 bases lining up with TRBD1. Germline-derived CDR1 and CDR2 are SQVTM and ANQGSEA. V lost 2 bases, J lost 4 bases, and 3 bases stayed unmatched. The CDR3 has 13 residues. The DNA for the CDR3 is TGCAGCGTTGAAACAGGGGGGCGAGAGACCCAGTACTTC. The encoded protein is CSVETGGRETQYF.

This chain connects TRBV19 to TRBJ2-3, with D maybe TRBD2 (5 bases). There are 15 residues in the CDR3. Germline CDR1 reads LNHDA; CDR2 reads SQIVND (reference sequence). V was cut by 8 bases and J by 2 bases, with 17 bases left in between. In nucleotides, the CDR3 is TGTGCCAGTTCCCCTCGGGGTTTTAACACAGATACGCAGTATTTT. This codes for CASSPRGFNTDTQYF.

The gene calls are TRBV6-5 and TRBJ2-3; maybe TRBD1 (5 bases). V was trimmed by 6 bases and J by 1 base, leaving 11 bases between them. The CDR3 extends over 14 amino acids. Per the germline V gene, CDR1 is MNHEY and CDR2 is SVGAGI. The CDR3 is CASSSGFGTDTQYF. CDR3 DNA sequence: TGTGCCAGCAGCTCAGGGTTTGGCACAGATACGCAGTATTTT.

The chain employs TRBV2 and TRBJ1-1; 7 bases agree with TRBD1. Trimming at V came to 8 bases and at J to 8 bases, leaving 14 bases not matched to a gene. CDR1 is SNHLY and CDR2 is FYNNEI in the germline V gene. CDR3 length equals 14 residues. CDR3 region: CASEATGWAKEAFF. DNA of the CDR3: TGTGCCAGCGAGGCGACAGGGTGGGCGAAAGAAGCTTTCTTT.

The genes are TRBV14 and TRBJ2-2; D could derive from TRBD1 or TRBD2 (5 bases each). This CDR3 is built from 16 residues. The V and J ends lost 1 base and 3 bases respectively, with 12 bases between them. CDR1 SGHDN and CDR2 FVKESK come from the germline V gene. The CDR3 sequence is CASSQVTGLDTGELFF. CDR3 DNA: TGTGCCAGCAGCCAAGTGACGGGGCTGGACACCGGGGAGCTGTTTTTT.

In nucleotides, the CDR3 is TGTGCCAGCTCACCTCAGGGACAGGACTCACCCCTCCACTTT. Protein: CASSPQGQDSPLHF. V usage is TRBV18 and J usage is TRBJ1-6; 8 bases fit TRBD1. This CDR3 has 14 amino acids. J gave up 10 bases and V 3 bases, and 5 bases lay outside the gene matches. Germline V gene lookup returns CDR1 KGHSH and CDR2 LQKENI.

The chain couples TRBV2 to TRBJ1-2; tentative D call: TRBD1 (5 bases). Germline V gene lookup returns CDR1 SNHLY and CDR2 FYNNEI. This CDR3 is 14 amino acids long. The germline V and J ends were trimmed by 8 bases and 8 bases, with 21 bases remaining between them. In DNA form, the CDR3 reads TGTGCCAGCGGCGGGGCCGGGGCCTACAGGGGCTACACCTTC. Amino acids: CASGGAGAYRGYTF.

V and J are TRBV14 and TRBJ1-6; D unresolved. Trimming pared 1 base from V and 10 bases from J, leaving 11 bases between. The CDR3 loop spans 14 amino acids. The germline gives CDR1 SGHDN, CDR2 FVKESK. CDR3 in amino acids: CASSQVMGRSPLHF. CDR3 bases: TGTGCCAGCAGCCAAGTCATGGGGAGGTCACCCCTCCACTTT. The full variable domain, rest sourced from reference TRBV14 and TRBJ1-6, is EAGVTQFPSHSVIEKGQTVTLRCDPISGHDNLYWYRRVMGKEIKFLLHFVKESKQDESGMPNNRFLAERTGGTYSTLKVQPAELEDSGVYFCASSQVMGRSPLHFGNGTRLTVT.